This note documents a single T cell receptor (beta chain) sequence. The CDR3 loop spans 12 amino acids. With 4 bases removed from V and 5 bases from J, the gap between germline ends came to 6 bases. Germline V gene lookup returns CDR1 KGHSH and CDR2 LQKENI. The data are from a study of cytomegalovirus exposure and HLA in healthy donors. The PCR employed 60 Vbeta primers together with 13 Jbeta primers. Libraries were prepared by immunoSEQ multiplex PCR; TCRdb keeps only in-frame clonotypes and omits some of them. The data show roughly 30,000 clones, about 83% seen once. This sequence originates from a boy between 10 and 17 years old in good health and CMV-seronegative. The chain combines TRBV18 with TRBJ2-1; D is perhaps TRBD1 (5 bases). Input material: PBMCs. CDR3 nucleotides: TGTGCCAGCTCACAACAGGACAATGAGCAGTTCTTC. It is translated as CASSQQDNEQFF.